Shown below are 11 T cell receptor beta chains from a single sample sequenced in a study of T cell responses to AZD1222 COVID-19 vaccine. Here immunoSEQ multiplex PCR was the method, and the copy in TCRdb shows in-frame clones only, minus some. The sample lists tens of thousands of clones, about 88% seen once, with around 7.8% in the top ten. The sequenced sample was peripheral blood, obtained on day 0 of AZD1222 vaccination. All receptors come from an adult in good health.

This clone has just one count. This chain joins TRBV28 and TRBJ1-1; D perhaps matches TRBD1 (5 bases). CDR3 size: 13 residues. Germline CDR1 reads MDHEN; CDR2 reads SYDVKM. Between the trimmed V and J ends, which lost 4 bases and 1 base, there was a span of 7 bases. CDR3 sequence: CASSWGGNTEAFF. The CDR3 DNA reads as TGTGCCAGCAGTTGGGGGGGGAACACTGAAGCTTTCTTT.

This clone was found a few times. The V and J genes are TRBV6-2 or TRBV6-3 and TRBJ2-7; D could derive from TRBD1 or TRBD2 (5 bases each). Trimming took 4 bases from V and 3 from J, leaving 16 bases between them. Per germline, CDR1 MNHEY and CDR2 SVGEGT. CDR3 length: 15 residues. The CDR3 coding sequence is TGTGCCAGCAGTTTCCGGGGCAGGGTGGGCTACGAGCAGTACTTC. The encoded protein is CASSFRGRVGYEQYF.

V is TRBV7-3 and J is TRBJ2-3; 11 nucleotides match TRBD2. CDR1 is SGHTA and CDR2 is FQGTGA in the germline V gene. The junction had 6 bases not matched to a gene; V was cut back by 4 bases and J by 0 bases. The CDR3 sequence is 17 residues long. The chain's CDR3 is CASSSPWTSGSTDTQYF. DNA of the CDR3: TGTGCCAGCAGCTCACCGTGGACTAGCGGGAGCACAGATACGCAGTATTTT.

CDR3 sequence (DNA): TGTGCCAGCAGCTTAATTGCGTCCAACCCAGGGGAGACCCAGTACTTC. It codes for CASSLIASNPGETQYF. The rearrangement joins TRBV7-3 to TRBJ2-5, with D possibly matching TRBD1 (5 bases). From germline, CDR1 is SGHTA and CDR2 FQGTGA. Trimming shortened V by 1 base and J by 5 bases, and 17 bases separated the two germline ends. The CDR3 runs to 16 residues.

This chain uses TRBV7-3 with TRBJ2-7, with 10 bases lining up with TRBD2. The J segment lost 5 bases and the V segment lost 5 bases, leaving 15 bases of the junction unmatched. Germline assignment: CDR1 SGHTA and CDR2 FQGTGA. There are 17 residues in the CDR3. This CDR3 is CASSPRPSGSTLDEQYF. DNA for the CDR3: TGTGCCAGCAGCCCAAGGCCTAGCGGGAGCACTTTAGACGAGCAGTACTTC.

The rearrangement uses TRBV6-6 and TRBJ2-1; 8 bases fit TRBD2. CDR3 size: 16 residues. Germline V gives CDR1 MNHNY, CDR2 SVGAGI (reference sequence). With V trimmed by 0 bases and J by 2 bases, 3 bases remained unmatched. The CDR3 DNA sequence: TGTGCCAGCAGTTACTCGGGGCGGGGGGCCTACAATGAGCAGTTCTTC. This encodes CASSYSGRGAYNEQFF.

V and J are TRBV19 and TRBJ2-7; D gene uncertain. V was pared by 1 base and J by 2 bases, with 9 bases between. Germline V lookup: CDR1 LNHDA, CDR2 SQIVND (reference sequence). This CDR3 has 14 amino acids. As DNA, the CDR3 is TGTGCCAGTAGTATAGCCCCCGGTACCTACGAGCAGTACTTC. Amino acid sequence: CASSIAPGTYEQYF.

The chain links TRBV6-4 to TRBJ2-1; D might be TRBD1 (5 bases). Germline CDR1 is MRHNA and CDR2 is SNTAGT. The CDR3 contains 15 residues. Trimming left V 4 bases short and J 4 bases short, with 14 bases between. Here the CDR3 reads CASSVRTLTYNEQFF. DNA for the CDR3: TGTGCCAGCAGTGTTCGGACATTAACGTACAATGAGCAGTTCTTC.

This sequence joins TRBV19 and TRBJ1-1; 10 bases line up with TRBD1. J was trimmed by 0 bases and V by 7 bases; bases with no gene match: 11. Germline lookup yields CDR1 LNHDA and CDR2 SQIVND (reference sequence). This CDR3 has 17 amino acids. The CDR3: CASKLLDRGYVNTEAFF. CDR3 coding DNA: TGTGCCAGTAAGCTGTTGGACAGGGGGTATGTGAACACTGAAGCTTTCTTT.

The chain joins TRBV11-2 to TRBJ2-7; no clear D. Germline V CDR1 and CDR2: SGHAT, FQNNGV. V dropped 1 base and J dropped 5 bases, with 9 bases sitting between them. The CDR3 spans 13 residues. CDR3 residues: CASSLVLNNEQYF. The CDR3 region has the DNA TGTGCCAGCAGCTTAGTCCTCAACAACGAGCAGTACTTC.

The chain links TRBV4-2 to TRBJ1-2; D is ambiguous. In germline, CDR1 is LGHNA, CDR2 YNFKEQ. V was shortened by 0 bases and J by 0 bases, with 5 bases between the two germline ends. This CDR3 is built from 14 residues. As DNA, the CDR3 is TGTGCCAGCAGCCAAGATCCAACTAACTATGGCTACACCTTC. Translated: CASSQDPTNYGYTF.